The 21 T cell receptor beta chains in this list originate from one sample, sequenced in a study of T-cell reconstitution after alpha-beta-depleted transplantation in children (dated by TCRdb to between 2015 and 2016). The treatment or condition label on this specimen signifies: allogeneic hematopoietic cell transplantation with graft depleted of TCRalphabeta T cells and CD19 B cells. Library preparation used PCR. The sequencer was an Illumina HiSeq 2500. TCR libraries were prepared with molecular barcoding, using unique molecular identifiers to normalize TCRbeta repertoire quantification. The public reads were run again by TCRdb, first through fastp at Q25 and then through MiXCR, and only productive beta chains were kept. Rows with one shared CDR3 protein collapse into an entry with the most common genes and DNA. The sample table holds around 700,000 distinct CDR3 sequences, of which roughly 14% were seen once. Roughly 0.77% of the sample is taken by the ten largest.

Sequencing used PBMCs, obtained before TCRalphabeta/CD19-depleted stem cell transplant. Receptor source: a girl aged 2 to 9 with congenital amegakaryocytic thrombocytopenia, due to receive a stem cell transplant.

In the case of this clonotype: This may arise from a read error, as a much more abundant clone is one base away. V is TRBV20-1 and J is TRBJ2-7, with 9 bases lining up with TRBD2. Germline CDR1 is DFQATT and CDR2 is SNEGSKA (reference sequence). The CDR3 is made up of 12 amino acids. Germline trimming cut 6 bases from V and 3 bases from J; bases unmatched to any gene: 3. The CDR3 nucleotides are TGCAGTGCGGCTAGCGGGGTCTACGAGCAGTACTTC. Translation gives CSAASGVYEQYF.

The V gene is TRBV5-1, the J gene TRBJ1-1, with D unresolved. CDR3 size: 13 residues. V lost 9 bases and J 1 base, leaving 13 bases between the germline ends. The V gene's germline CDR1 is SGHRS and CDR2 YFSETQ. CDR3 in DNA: TGCGCCACCTCGCTTCAAGCGAACACTGAAGCTTTCTTT. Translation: CATSLQANTEAFF.

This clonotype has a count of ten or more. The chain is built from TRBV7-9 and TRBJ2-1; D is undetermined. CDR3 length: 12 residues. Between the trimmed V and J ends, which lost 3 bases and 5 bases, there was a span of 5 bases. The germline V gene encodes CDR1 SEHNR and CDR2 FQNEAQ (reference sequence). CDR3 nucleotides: TGTGCCAGCAGCTTTAAGAACAATGAGCAGTTCTTC. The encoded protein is CASSFKNNEQFF.

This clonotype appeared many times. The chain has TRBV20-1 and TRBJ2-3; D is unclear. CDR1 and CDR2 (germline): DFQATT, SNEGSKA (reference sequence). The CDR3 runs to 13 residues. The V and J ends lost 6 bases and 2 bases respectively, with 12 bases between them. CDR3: CSAPKMDTDTQYF. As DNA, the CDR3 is TGCAGTGCCCCGAAGATGGACACAGATACGCAGTATTTT.

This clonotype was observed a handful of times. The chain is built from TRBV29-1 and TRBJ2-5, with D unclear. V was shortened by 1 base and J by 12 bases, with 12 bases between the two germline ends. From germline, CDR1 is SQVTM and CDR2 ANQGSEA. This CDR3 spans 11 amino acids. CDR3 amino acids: CSVEAGQVEYF. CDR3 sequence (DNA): TGCAGCGTTGAAGCCGGCCAGGTTGAGTACTTC.

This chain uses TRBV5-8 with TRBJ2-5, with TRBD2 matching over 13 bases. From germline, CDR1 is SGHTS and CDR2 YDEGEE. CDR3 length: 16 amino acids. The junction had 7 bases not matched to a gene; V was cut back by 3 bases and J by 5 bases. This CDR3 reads CASSYGLAGVTETQYF. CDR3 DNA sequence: TGTGCCAGCAGCTACGGACTAGCGGGAGTCACCGAGACCCAGTACTTC.

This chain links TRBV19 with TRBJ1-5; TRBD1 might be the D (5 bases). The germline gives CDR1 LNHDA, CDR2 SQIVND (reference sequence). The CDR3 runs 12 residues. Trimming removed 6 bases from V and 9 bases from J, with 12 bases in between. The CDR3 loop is CASRAGSTPQHF. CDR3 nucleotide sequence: TGTGCCAGTAGAGCAGGGTCCACGCCCCAGCATTTT.

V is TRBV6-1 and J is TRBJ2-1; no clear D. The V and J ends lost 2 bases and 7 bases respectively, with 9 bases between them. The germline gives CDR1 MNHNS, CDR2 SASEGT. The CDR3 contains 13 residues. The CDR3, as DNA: TGTGCCAGCAGTGAACTCGCGAGGAATGAGCAGTTCTTC. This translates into CASSELARNEQFF.

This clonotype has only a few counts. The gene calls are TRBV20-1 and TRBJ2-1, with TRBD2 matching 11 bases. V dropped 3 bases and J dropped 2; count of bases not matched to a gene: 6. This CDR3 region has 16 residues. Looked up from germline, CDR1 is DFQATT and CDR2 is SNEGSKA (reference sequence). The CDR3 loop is CSASHLSGRAYNEQFF. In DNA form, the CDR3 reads TGCAGTGCTAGCCACCTTAGCGGGAGGGCCTACAATGAGCAGTTCTTC.

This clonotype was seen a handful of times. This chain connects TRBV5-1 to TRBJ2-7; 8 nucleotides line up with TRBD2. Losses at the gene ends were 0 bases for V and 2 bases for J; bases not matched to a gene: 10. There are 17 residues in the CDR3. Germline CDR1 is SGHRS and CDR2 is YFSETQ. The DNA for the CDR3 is TGCGCCAGCAGCTTGGGGCCCCGTTCGGGAGGGCCCTACGAGCAGTACTTC. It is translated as CASSLGPRSGGPYEQYF.

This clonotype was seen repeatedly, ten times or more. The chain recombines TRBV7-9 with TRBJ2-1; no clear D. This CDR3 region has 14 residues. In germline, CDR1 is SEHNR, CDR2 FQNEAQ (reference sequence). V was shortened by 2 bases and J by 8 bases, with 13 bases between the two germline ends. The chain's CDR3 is CASSLPPAVDEQFF. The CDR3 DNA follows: TGTGCCAGCAGCTTACCTCCGGCGGTCGATGAGCAGTTCTTC.

Here the CDR3 DNA reads TGTGCCAGCAGCCCCCGGGACCACGGGAGTGATACGCAGTATTTT. Protein product: CASSPRDHGSDTQYF. The chain joins TRBV28 to TRBJ2-3; weak D call: TRBD2 (6 bases). Germline-derived CDR1 and CDR2 are MDHEN and SYDVKM. The CDR3 is made up of 15 amino acids. Deletions cut 6 bases from V and 6 bases from J, with 19 bases between.

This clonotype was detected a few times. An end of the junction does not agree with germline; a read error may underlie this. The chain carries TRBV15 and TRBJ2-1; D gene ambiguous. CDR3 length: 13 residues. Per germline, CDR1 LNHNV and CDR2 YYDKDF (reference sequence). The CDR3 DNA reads TGTGCCACCAGCAGAGATGGGAACCAGGCAAGGGTCTTC. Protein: CATSRDGNQARVF.

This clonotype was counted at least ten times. Written as DNA, the CDR3 is TGCAGCGTGAGGGACCGCAATGAGCAGTTCTTC. Protein product: CSVRDRNEQFF. The chain carries TRBV29-1 and TRBJ2-1; D may be TRBD1 or TRBD2 (5 bases each). Looked up from germline, CDR1 is SQVTM and CDR2 is ANQGSEA. V gave up 6 bases and J gave up 6 bases, with 9 bases separating them. The CDR3 runs to 11 residues.

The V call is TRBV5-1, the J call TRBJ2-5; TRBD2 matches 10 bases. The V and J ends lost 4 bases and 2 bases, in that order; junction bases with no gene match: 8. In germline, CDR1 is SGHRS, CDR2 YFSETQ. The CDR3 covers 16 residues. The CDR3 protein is CASSPGLLAGQETQYF. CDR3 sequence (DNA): TGCGCCAGCAGCCCAGGGCTACTAGCGGGGCAAGAGACCCAGTACTTC.

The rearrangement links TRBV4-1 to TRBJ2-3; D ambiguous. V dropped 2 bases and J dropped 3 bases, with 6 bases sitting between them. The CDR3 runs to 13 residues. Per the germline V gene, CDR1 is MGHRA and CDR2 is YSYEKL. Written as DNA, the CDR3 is TGCGCCAGCAGCCAATCGGATACAGATACGCAGTATTTT. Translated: CASSQSDTDTQYF.

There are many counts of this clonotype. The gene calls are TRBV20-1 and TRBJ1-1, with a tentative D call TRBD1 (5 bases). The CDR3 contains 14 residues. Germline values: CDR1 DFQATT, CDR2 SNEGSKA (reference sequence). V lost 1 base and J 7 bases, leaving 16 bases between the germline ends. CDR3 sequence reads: CSARARTGGGEAFF. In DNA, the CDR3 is TGCAGTGCTAGAGCCAGAACTGGGGGAGGTGAAGCTTTCTTT.

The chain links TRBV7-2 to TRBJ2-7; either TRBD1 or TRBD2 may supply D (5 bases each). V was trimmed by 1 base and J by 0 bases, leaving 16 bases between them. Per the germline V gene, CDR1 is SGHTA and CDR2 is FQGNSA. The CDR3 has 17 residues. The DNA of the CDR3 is TGTGCCAGCAGCTTAGGAGTTGCTGGTGGGGGCTCCTACGAGCAGTACTTC. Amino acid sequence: CASSLGVAGGGSYEQYF.

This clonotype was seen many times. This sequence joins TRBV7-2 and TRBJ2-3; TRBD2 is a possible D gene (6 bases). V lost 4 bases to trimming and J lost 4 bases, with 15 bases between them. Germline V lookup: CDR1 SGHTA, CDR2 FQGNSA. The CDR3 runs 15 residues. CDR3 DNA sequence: TGTGCCAGCAGCTACGTGGGGCGCGGGGCAGATACGCAGTATTTT. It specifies CASSYVGRGADTQYF.

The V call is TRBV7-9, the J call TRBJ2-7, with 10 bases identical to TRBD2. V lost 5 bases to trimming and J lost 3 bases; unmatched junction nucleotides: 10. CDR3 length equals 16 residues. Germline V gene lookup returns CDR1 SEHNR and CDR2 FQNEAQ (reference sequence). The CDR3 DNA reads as TGTGCCAGCAGCCCTACGATATTAGCGGGAGGCTACGAGCAGTACTTC. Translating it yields CASSPTILAGGYEQYF.

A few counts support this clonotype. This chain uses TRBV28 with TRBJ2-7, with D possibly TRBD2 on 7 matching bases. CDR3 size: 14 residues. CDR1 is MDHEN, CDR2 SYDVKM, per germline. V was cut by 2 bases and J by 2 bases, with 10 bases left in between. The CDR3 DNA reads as TGTGCCAGCAGTTTACGGGGGGCCCCCTACGAGCAGTACTTC. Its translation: CASSLRGAPYEQYF.